Presented here are 3 T cell receptor beta chains from one specimen sequenced in a study of blood T cell repertoires in COVID-19. The method was immunoSEQ multiplex PCR; TCRdb's version includes in-frame clones alone and lacks a portion of them. Of about 73,000 clones in the sample, about four fifths were seen once. The sequencing input was peripheral blood. The receptors here all came from a man in his forties or fifties with active COVID-19.

The chain employs TRBV29-1 and TRBJ2-3; possibly TRBD2 for D (5 bases). V lost 6 bases to trimming and J lost 3 bases, with 10 bases between them. Germline V gene lookup returns CDR1 SQVTM and CDR2 ANQGSEA. CDR3 length: 12 amino acids. DNA of the CDR3: TGCAGCGTCGAGCGGTCGACAGATACGCAGTATTTT. Translated: CSVERSTDTQYF.

The J gene is TRBJ2-7, the V gene TRBV29-1, with D perhaps matching TRBD2 (5 bases). The germline CDR1 and CDR2 sequences are SQVTM and ANQGSEA. The CDR3 is 12 residues long. V shed 4 bases and J shed 4 bases, with 11 bases lying between them. CDR3 in DNA: TGCAGCGTTGGAGCCTCGGGGTACGAGCAGTACTTC. Translated, it gives CSVGASGYEQYF.

This chain links TRBV2 with TRBJ1-5; 10 nucleotides match TRBD1. Germline V lookup: CDR1 SNHLY, CDR2 FYNNEI. This CDR3 spans 15 amino acids. V shed 6 bases, J shed 0 bases, and the junction held 2 bases outside the gene matches. The CDR3 nucleotides are TGTGCCAGCAGCCGGGACAGGGGTAGCAATCAGCCCCAGCATTTT. Residues: CASSRDRGSNQPQHF.